This T cell receptor beta chain appears in the sequencing data of a study of cytomegalovirus exposure and HLA in healthy donors. The PCR made use of 60 Vbeta and 13 Jbeta primers. Data came from immunoSEQ multiplex PCR; TCRdb stores just in-frame clones and leaves some out. Counted here are 100,000 to 150,000 clones, 72% occurring once; the ten biggest clones make up more than 3%. Study-level results: Later analysis associated a missense DCLRE1C variant with TCR beta V- and J-gene trimming.

The length of the CDR3 is 13 residues. Germline CDR1 is MDHEN and CDR2 is SYDVKM. Between the trimmed V and J ends, which lost 2 bases and 15 bases, there was a span of 14 bases. Comment on this clone: Antigen unknown.

The source material was PBMCs. This TCR came from a man younger than 45 in good health and CMV-seronegative. The V call is TRBV28, the J call TRBJ1-6; D is uncertain. The chain's CDR3 is CASSLRTWEDLHF. DNA of the CDR3: TGTGCCAGCAGTTTAAGGACCTGGGAGGACCTCCACTTT.